Listed here are 5 T cell receptor beta chains from one sample, sequenced in a study of cytomegalovirus exposure and HLA in healthy donors. This PCR relied on a set of 60 Vbeta primers and 13 Jbeta primers. Here immunoSEQ multiplex PCR was the method, and the copy in TCRdb shows in-frame clones only, minus some. The sample has around 150,000 clones, more than 75% seen once. The specimen was PBMCs. Every receptor here comes from a human donor in good health.

The chain employs TRBV6-5 and TRBJ2-7; D possibly corresponds to TRBD2 (6 bases). The V end lost 2 bases, the J end lost 6 bases, and 14 bases lay between the germline ends. The CDR3 has 14 residues. Germline loops: CDR1 MNHEY, CDR2 SVGAGI. The CDR3 nucleotides read TGTGCCAGCAGTTACACAAGACGGGGGAGCGAGCAGTACTTC. This sequence encodes CASSYTRRGSEQYF.

This clone appeared a single time. The chain links TRBV5-1 to TRBJ1-5; the D gene is possibly TRBD1 (5 bases). CDR3 length: 16 amino acids. The germline V and J ends were trimmed by 6 bases and 4 bases, with 20 bases remaining between them. Germline V gives CDR1 SGHRS, CDR2 YFSETQ. DNA of the CDR3: TGCGCCAGCACCCTCAGGTGGGCAGGGTCGAATCAGCCCCAGCATTTT. Protein: CASTLRWAGSNQPQHF.

The gene calls are TRBV4-1 and TRBJ2-7; D not resolved. CDR1 is MGHRA and CDR2 is YSYEKL in the germline V gene. The CDR3 totals 14 residues. The V gene lost 0 bases and the J gene lost 4 bases, with 10 bases spanning the gap. CDR3 residues: CASSQEIWQYEQYF. CDR3 nucleotide sequence: TGCGCCAGCAGCCAAGAAATTTGGCAGTACGAGCAGTACTTC.

This clone has a handful of counts. The rearrangement uses TRBV4-3 and TRBJ1-4; D may be TRBD1 (6 bases). CDR3 size: 14 residues. The V end was cut by 1 base, the J end by 8 bases, with 11 bases between. Germline V gene sequence: CDR1 LGHNA, CDR2 YSLEER. CDR3 loop: CASSQARGGEKLFF. CDR3 coding DNA: TGCGCCAGCAGCCAAGCCAGGGGCGGCGAAAAACTGTTTTTT.

The chain uses TRBV5-6 and TRBJ1-1; TRBD1 matches at 9 bases. This CDR3 comprises 16 residues. CDR1 is SGHDT and CDR2 is YYEEEE in the germline V gene. J was trimmed by 1 base and V by 4 bases; bases with no gene match: 8. The CDR3 sequence: CASSLPDRGKNTEAFF. For the CDR3, the DNA is TGTGCCAGCAGCCTGCCCGACAGGGGGAAGAACACTGAAGCTTTCTTT. Full variable domain (missing parts from reference TRBV5-6 and TRBJ1-1): DAGVTQSPTHLIKTRGQQVTLRCSPKSGHDTVSWYQQALGQGPQFIFQYYEEEERQRGNFPDRFSGHQFPNYSSELNVNALLLGDSALYLCASSLPDRGKNTEAFFGQGTRLTVV.